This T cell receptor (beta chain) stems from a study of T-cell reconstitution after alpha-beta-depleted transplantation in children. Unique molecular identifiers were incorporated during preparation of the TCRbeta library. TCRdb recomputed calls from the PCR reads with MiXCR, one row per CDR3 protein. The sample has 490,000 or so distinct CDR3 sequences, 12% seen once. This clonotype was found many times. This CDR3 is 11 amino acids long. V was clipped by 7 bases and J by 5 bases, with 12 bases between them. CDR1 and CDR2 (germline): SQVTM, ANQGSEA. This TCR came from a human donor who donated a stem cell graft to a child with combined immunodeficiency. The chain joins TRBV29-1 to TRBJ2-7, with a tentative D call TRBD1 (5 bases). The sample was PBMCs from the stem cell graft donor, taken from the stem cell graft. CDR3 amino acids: CSAQGFDEQYF. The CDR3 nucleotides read TGCAGCGCTCAGGGTTTCGACGAGCAGTACTTC.